The text below deals with one T cell receptor (beta chain). A much larger clone differs from this one at a single base, so this may be a read error. The source of the sample is a study of tumor-infiltrating lymphocytes in oesophageal squamous cell carcinoma. Germline lookup yields CDR1 KGHSH and CDR2 LQKENI. The CDR3 sequence is 14 residues long. TCRdb re-called the reads through MiXCR, storing one row per CDR3 protein. Of roughly 12,000 distinct CDR3 sequences listed, around 50% are singletons. Sequenced material: blood. The rearrangement joins TRBV18 to TRBJ1-1; D possibly corresponds to TRBD1 (6 bases). The receptor's source is a female donor with esophageal squamous cell carcinoma. The CDR3: CAGSLRTEDTEAFF. In DNA form, the CDR3 reads TGTGCCGGCTCACTACGGACAGAGGACACTGAAGCTTTCTTT.